These 30 T cell receptor beta chains came from one sample sequenced in a study of molecular identifiers for immune sequencing clone quantification (dated by TCRdb to the late 2010s). The library was built by means of PCR. Sequencing relied on an Illumina HiSeq 4000. TCRdb redid the processing of the public reads, applying fastp at Q25 and MiXCR, and retained in-frame beta chains. Rows are unified per CDR3 protein, each entry keeping the most common DNA and genes. In this sample the table shows about 640,000 distinct CDR3 sequences, 15% to 20% of which occur a single time. The ten most abundant clones make up 0.85% to 0.9% of the sample. The source material was naive CD8+ T cells from blood, with Jurkat cell RNA spiked in. This sample's cell subset or site label indicates: FACS-sorted CD8+CD4-CCR7+CD45RA+ naive T cells. The source of these receptors is a human donor in good health. Some libraries in this study had Jurkat cell RNA spiked in.

The J gene is TRBJ1-4, the V gene TRBV11-2; D remains ambiguous. The CDR3 totals 15 residues. Trimming took 5 bases from V and 7 from J, leaving 17 bases between them. Germline V gene sequence: CDR1 SGHAT, CDR2 FQNNGV. In DNA, the CDR3 is TGTGCCAGCAGCCCACTCTTTACAAGATTTGAAAAACTGTTTTTT. Its protein product is CASSPLFTRFEKLFF.

This clonotype was observed at least ten times. The rearrangement joins TRBV7-7 to TRBJ2-1, with TRBD2 matching 12 bases. Germline assignment: CDR1 SSHAT and CDR2 FNYEAQ (reference sequence). This CDR3 is 16 amino acids long. With 5 bases clipped from V and 6 bases from J, the junction kept 8 bases outside the gene matches. Here the CDR3 reads CASSPLAGGPGNEQFF. The CDR3, as DNA: TGTGCCAGCAGCCCCCTAGCGGGGGGGCCTGGCAATGAGCAGTTCTTC. Complete variable domain (other parts from reference TRBV7-7 and TRBJ2-1): GAGVSQSPRYKVTKRGQDVTLRCDPISSHATLYWYQQALGQGPEFLTYFNYEAQPDKSGLPSDRFSAERPEGSISTLTIQRTEQRDSAMYRCASSPLAGGPGNEQFFGPGTRLTVL.

This clonotype has at least ten counts. The chain combines TRBV7-9 with TRBJ2-1, with 9 bases lining up with TRBD2. The CDR3 totals 15 residues. V lost 5 bases and J lost 6; bases outside the gene matches: 8. Germline values: CDR1 SEHNR, CDR2 FQNEAQ (reference sequence). The CDR3: CASSPPGTSFNEQFF. The CDR3 DNA follows: TGTGCCAGCAGCCCTCCCGGGACTAGCTTCAATGAGCAGTTCTTC.

This clonotype has only a few counts. The CDR3 coding sequence is TGTGCCAGCAGCGTGCCCGGTTCCTACAATGAGCAGTTCTTC. Its translation is CASSVPGSYNEQFF. This rearrangement joins TRBV9 to TRBJ2-1; D ambiguous. CDR1 SGDLS and CDR2 YYNGEE come from the germline V gene. Trimming took off 2 bases at V and 1 base at J, with 7 bases between the two ends. The CDR3 loop spans 14 amino acids.

This clonotype came up many times. This chain joins TRBV19 and TRBJ2-7, with D maybe TRBD1 (7 bases). In germline, CDR1 is LNHDA, CDR2 SQIVND (reference sequence). Trimming removed 1 base at V and 2 bases at J, with 12 bases between. The CDR3 is 15 residues long. CDR3 protein: CASSIGTGEAYEQYF. The DNA for the CDR3 is TGTGCCAGTAGTATAGGCACAGGGGAGGCCTACGAGCAGTACTTC.

The V and J genes are TRBV7-9 and TRBJ2-1, with D possibly TRBD1 on 6 matching bases. Germline values: CDR1 SEHNR, CDR2 FQNEAQ (reference sequence). The CDR3 length is 12 residues. V lost 6 bases, J lost 8 bases, and 11 bases lay in between. CDR3 protein: CASRAAGDEQFF. DNA of the CDR3: TGTGCCAGCAGAGCAGCAGGGGATGAGCAGTTCTTC.

This clonotype was picked up many times. The chain carries TRBV12-3 or TRBV12-4 and TRBJ2-3; D is undetermined. The V and J ends lost 1 base and 4 bases respectively, with 12 bases between them. The CDR3 is 15 residues long. The CDR3 nucleotides read TGTGCCAGCAGTTTAGGTATCAGACTGGCAGATACGCAGTATTTT. Its translation is CASSLGIRLADTQYF.

V usage is TRBV20-1 and J usage is TRBJ2-1, with D perhaps matching TRBD1 or TRBD2 (6 bases each). CDR3 length: 14 residues. In germline, CDR1 is DFQATT, CDR2 SNEGSKA (reference sequence). The V and J ends lost 7 bases and 0 bases respectively, with 13 bases between them. As DNA, the CDR3 is TGCAGTGTCGGGGGCAGGAGCTCCTACAATGAGCAGTTCTTC. This gives the protein CSVGGRSSYNEQFF.

This clonotype was seen many times. V usage is TRBV12-3 or TRBV12-4 and J usage is TRBJ1-1; no definite D call. The CDR3 contains 12 residues. V lost 7 bases to trimming and J lost 5 bases, with 11 bases between them. The DNA for the CDR3 is TGTGCCAGCATGGAGGGTCTAACTGAAGCTTTCTTT. This codes for CASMEGLTEAFF.

Ten or more counts support this clonotype. The V gene is TRBV7-9, the J gene TRBJ1-4; D perhaps matches TRBD1 (5 bases). Germline values: CDR1 SEHNR, CDR2 FQNEAQ (reference sequence). This CDR3 spans 13 amino acids. The V end was cut by 5 bases, the J end by 7 bases, with 11 bases between. The CDR3 bases are TGTGCCAGCAGCCCCACAGGCGTTGAAAAACTGTTTTTT. Translating it yields CASSPTGVEKLFF.

Remarks on this clonotype: A much bigger clone sits one base away, suggesting this may be a read error. The chain has TRBV9 and TRBJ2-7; D tentatively fits TRBD1 or TRBD2 (5 bases each). Deletions cut 1 base from V and 0 bases from J, with 11 bases between. The CDR3 runs to 15 residues. CDR1 SGDLS and CDR2 YYNGEE come from the germline V gene. CDR3 region: CASSVTPGHSYEQYF. The CDR3 bases are TGTGCCAGCAGCGTAACCCCGGGGCACTCCTACGAGCAGTACTTC.

This clonotype came up many times. The chain couples TRBV6-2 or TRBV6-3 to TRBJ2-7; TRBD1 is a possible D gene (6 bases). The CDR3 sequence is 13 residues long. Germline lookup yields CDR1 MNHEY and CDR2 SVGEGT. The V end was cut by 3 bases, the J end by 6 bases, with 12 bases between. CDR3 sequence: CASSYSVTGEQYF. The CDR3 region has the DNA TGTGCCAGCAGTTATTCGGTGACAGGCGAGCAGTACTTC.

This chain links TRBV27 with TRBJ2-2, with TRBD2 matching 13 bases. V was clipped by 4 bases and J by 6 bases; unmatched bases: 2. Germline V gene data show CDR1 as MNHEY and CDR2 as SMNVEV (reference sequence). The CDR3 is 15 residues long. Here the CDR3 DNA reads TGTGCCAGCAGTTCGGGACTAGCGGGACCCGGGGAGCTGTTTTTT. Translation: CASSSGLAGPGELFF.

This clonotype was recorded many times. An end of the junction does not agree with germline; a read error may underlie this. The chain employs TRBV6-5 and TRBJ1-6; 7 bases agree with TRBD1. The CDR3 loop spans 15 amino acids. Germline CDR1 and CDR2: MNHEY and SVGAGI. This CDR3 reads CASSNSGTVNSPLHF. As DNA, the CDR3 is TGTGCCAGCAGTAACTCCGGGACAGTTAATTCACCCCTCCACTTT.

This clonotype was seen more than once but under ten times. Here the CDR3 reads CASSLSSGSGLYEQYF. CDR3 DNA sequence: TGTGCCAGCAGCTTATCTTCGGGTAGCGGGTTGTACGAGCAGTACTTC. The chain combines TRBV7-3 with TRBJ2-7; 7 nucleotides match TRBD2. J was trimmed by 4 bases and V by 2 bases; bases with no gene match: 11. This CDR3 comprises 16 residues. Germline CDR1 SGHTA, CDR2 FQGTGA.

This clonotype was observed many times. V and J are TRBV6-5 and TRBJ1-4; D is possibly TRBD1 (6 bases). The germline gives CDR1 MNHEY, CDR2 SVGAGI. Deletions cut 2 bases from V and 3 bases from J, with 10 bases between. The length of the CDR3 is 15 residues. CDR3 region: CASSYMGQANEKLFF. As DNA, the CDR3 is TGTGCCAGCAGTTACATGGGACAAGCTAATGAAAAACTGTTTTTT.

This clonotype was seen more than once but under ten times. This chain connects TRBV2 to TRBJ2-2; a weak D match, TRBD1 (5 bases). Trimming pared 4 bases from V and 1 base from J, leaving 7 bases between. The germline gives CDR1 SNHLY, CDR2 FYNNEI. The CDR3 spans 14 residues. The CDR3 reads CASSATGNTGELFF. The CDR3 DNA reads as TGTGCCAGCAGTGCCACAGGGAACACCGGGGAGCTGTTTTTT. The full variable domain, completed using reference TRBV2 and TRBJ2-2, is EPEVTQTPSHQVTQMGQEVILRCVPISNHLYFYWYRQILGQKVEFLVSFYNNEISEKSEIFDDQFSVERPDGSNFTLKIRSTKLEDSAMYFCASSATGNTGELFFGEGSRLTVL.

This clonotype has only a few counts. The chain employs TRBV4-3 and TRBJ2-2; 7 bases agree with TRBD1. The CDR3 extends over 16 amino acids. With 4 bases clipped from V and 0 bases from J, the junction kept 5 bases outside the gene matches. Looked up from germline, CDR1 is LGHNA and CDR2 is YSLEER. The CDR3 DNA reads TGCGCCAGCAGCCGCGGACAGGAGCCGAACACCGGGGAGCTGTTTTTT. Translated: CASSRGQEPNTGELFF.

This clonotype was found many times. V is TRBV9 and J is TRBJ2-5; either TRBD1 or TRBD2 may supply D (5 bases each). Germline V CDR1 and CDR2: SGDLS, YYNGEE. Trimming took off 4 bases at V and 1 base at J, with 11 bases between the two ends. This CDR3 has 14 residues. CDR3 bases: TGTGCCAGCAGCCTACTAGGGACCCAAGAGACCCAGTACTTC. This translates into CASSLLGTQETQYF.

V and J are TRBV7-9 and TRBJ2-1, with D perhaps matching TRBD2 (7 bases). The CDR3 spans 16 residues. V was pared by 0 bases and J by 0 bases, with 9 bases between. The V gene's germline CDR1 is SEHNR and CDR2 FQNEAQ (reference sequence). The CDR3 nucleotides read TGTGCCAGCAGCTTAGCGGGAGGGGGCTCCTACAATGAGCAGTTCTTC. Translated: CASSLAGGGSYNEQFF. The full variable domain, with the rest looked up from reference TRBV7-9 and TRBJ2-1, is DTGVSQNPRHKITKRGQNVTFRCDPISEHNRLYWYRQTLGQGPEFLTYFQNEAQLEKSRLLSDRFSAERPKGSFSTLEIQRTEQGDSAMYLCASSLAGGGSYNEQFFGPGTRLTVL.

The table lists this clonotype with a few counts. This may arise from a read error, as a much more abundant clone is one base away. The V call is TRBV7-9, the J call TRBJ2-7; 8 nucleotides align to TRBD1. The germline gives CDR1 SEHNR, CDR2 FQNEAQ (reference sequence). The CDR3 loop spans 14 amino acids. CDR3 sequence reads: CASSAPGQAYEQHF. As DNA, the CDR3 is TGTGCCAGCAGCGCACCGGGACAGGCCTACGAGCAGCACTTC.

This clonotype has at least ten counts. As DNA, the CDR3 is TGTGCCTGGAGTGTCCCGGGACATAACTACGAGCAGTACTTC. This codes for CAWSVPGHNYEQYF. This chain joins TRBV30 and TRBJ2-7; D might be TRBD1 (6 bases). V lost 0 bases, J lost 3 bases, and 12 bases lay in between. Germline CDR1 and CDR2: GTSNPN and SVGIG (reference sequence). CDR3 length equals 14 residues.

Regarding this clonotype: A single base separates this from a much larger clone, so it may be a read error. The V gene is TRBV7-9, the J gene TRBJ2-3; maybe TRBD1 (5 bases). CDR3 length: 15 residues. The germline gives CDR1 SEHNR, CDR2 FQNEAQ (reference sequence). Trimming stripped 5 bases from V and 1 base from J, with 13 bases between. The CDR3 DNA follows: TGTGCCAGCAGCCCCCTGCCAGGGCGCACAGATACGCAGTATTTT. This codes for CASSPLPGRTDTQYF.

This clonotype turned up a few times. This chain connects TRBV12-3 or TRBV12-4 to TRBJ2-3; possibly TRBD1 for D (6 bases). Trimming pared 8 bases from V and 0 bases from J, leaving 18 bases between. The CDR3 contains 16 residues. The CDR3 spells CASSGARAGSTDTQYF. The CDR3 nucleotides are TGTGCCAGCTCAGGGGCTAGGGCCGGAAGCACAGATACGCAGTATTTT.

As regards this clonotype: This may come from a read error, since a much larger clone is one base off. This chain joins TRBV7-9 and TRBJ2-2, with D possibly matching TRBD1 (6 bases). Germline V gives CDR1 SEHNR, CDR2 FQNEAQ (reference sequence). The CDR3 sequence is 16 residues long. V shed 2 bases and J shed 1 base, with 11 bases lying between them. CDR3 in amino acids: CASSLILTGNTGELFF. For the CDR3, the DNA is TGTGCCAGCAGCTTAATTCTGACAGGGAACACCGGGGAGCTGTTTTTT.

In this sample, this clonotype turned up a few times. One end of the junction is discordant with germline, which a read error may explain. The chain combines TRBV7-8 with TRBJ2-1, with 7 bases that match TRBD2. In germline, CDR1 is SGHVS, CDR2 FQNEAQ. This CDR3 is 14 amino acids long. CDR3 nucleotides: TGTGCCAGCAGCTTCGGGACTAACCTTTTTGAGCAGCTCTTC. Its translation: CASSFGTNLFEQLF.

The table lists this clonotype with a count of one. A read error is possible here, since a much larger clone lies one base away. V usage is TRBV7-9 and J usage is TRBJ2-3, with 10 nucleotides matching TRBD2. This CDR3 region has 16 residues. V shed 5 bases, J shed 5 bases, and the junction held 10 bases outside the gene matches. Germline CDR1 is SEHNR and CDR2 is FQNEAQ (reference sequence). DNA of the CDR3: TGTGCCAGCAGCCCCCCTGAGCGGGGGGGGGAAGATACGCAGTATTTT. It translates to CASSPPERGGEDTQYF.

This clonotype has a count of ten or more. V and J are TRBV4-3 and TRBJ2-7, with 10 bases that match TRBD2. CDR3 length: 14 residues. Per germline, CDR1 LGHNA and CDR2 YSLEER. Germline trimming cut 0 bases from V and 7 bases from J; bases unmatched to any gene: 3. This CDR3 is CASSQDSLAGEQYF. The CDR3, as DNA: TGCGCCAGCAGCCAAGATTCACTAGCGGGGGAGCAGTACTTC.

This rearrangement joins TRBV4-1 to TRBJ2-1; tentatively, D is TRBD1 or TRBD2 (6 bases each). Looked up from germline, CDR1 is MGHRA and CDR2 is YSYEKL. The CDR3 has 14 residues. V was pared by 2 bases and J by 5 bases, with 10 bases between. CDR3 loop: CASSQWGADNEQFF. The CDR3 DNA reads as TGCGCCAGCAGCCAATGGGGGGCGGACAATGAGCAGTTCTTC.

At least ten counts were recorded for this clonotype. This chain links TRBV7-2 with TRBJ2-3, with D maybe TRBD2 (6 bases). Trimming stripped 3 bases from V and 2 bases from J, with 15 bases between. The CDR3 is made up of 16 amino acids. CDR1 is SGHTA, CDR2 FQGNSA, per germline. CDR3 protein: CASSFLRGSFTDTQYF. The CDR3 DNA reads TGTGCCAGCAGCTTTTTGCGGGGATCCTTCACAGATACGCAGTATTTT.